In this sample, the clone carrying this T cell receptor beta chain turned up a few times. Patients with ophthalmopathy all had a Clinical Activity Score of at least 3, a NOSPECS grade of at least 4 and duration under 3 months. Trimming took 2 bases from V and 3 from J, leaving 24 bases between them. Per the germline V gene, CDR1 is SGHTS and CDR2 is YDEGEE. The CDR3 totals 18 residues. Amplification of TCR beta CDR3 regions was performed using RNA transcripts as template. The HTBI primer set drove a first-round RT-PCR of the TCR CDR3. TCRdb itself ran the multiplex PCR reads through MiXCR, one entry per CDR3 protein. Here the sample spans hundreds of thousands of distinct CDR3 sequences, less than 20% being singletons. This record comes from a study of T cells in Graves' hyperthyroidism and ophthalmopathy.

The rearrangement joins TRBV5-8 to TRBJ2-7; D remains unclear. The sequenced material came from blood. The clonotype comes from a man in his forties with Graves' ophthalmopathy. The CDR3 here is CASSFPPQDIILNYEQYF. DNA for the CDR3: TGTGCCAGCAGCTTTCCCCCCCAGGATATTATCCTAAACTACGAGCAGTACTTC.